The present T cell receptor beta chain was sequenced within a study of blood T cell repertoires in COVID-19. Original analysis: Using reference gene primer amplification, nucleated cell counts were estimated. Assay: immunoSEQ multiplex PCR; the TCRdb copy retains only in-frame clones and omits some. That table is the source of V, J and clone size, and D and trimming were worked out from the DNA. This table has a few hundred thousand clones, less than 85% appearing once. V was clipped by 4 bases and J by 10 bases; unmatched bases: 9. Germline CDR1 is SGHRS and CDR2 is YFSETQ. The CDR3 spans 15 residues.

The sequence derives from a woman between 18 and 30 years old with acute or convalescent COVID-19. Sequenced: peripheral blood. The rearrangement joins TRBV5-1 to TRBJ1-6; TRBD1 matches at 9 bases. CDR3 protein: CASSIRDRVRSPLHF. The CDR3 DNA reads TGCGCCAGCAGCATCCGGGACAGGGTCAGGTCACCCCTCCACTTT.